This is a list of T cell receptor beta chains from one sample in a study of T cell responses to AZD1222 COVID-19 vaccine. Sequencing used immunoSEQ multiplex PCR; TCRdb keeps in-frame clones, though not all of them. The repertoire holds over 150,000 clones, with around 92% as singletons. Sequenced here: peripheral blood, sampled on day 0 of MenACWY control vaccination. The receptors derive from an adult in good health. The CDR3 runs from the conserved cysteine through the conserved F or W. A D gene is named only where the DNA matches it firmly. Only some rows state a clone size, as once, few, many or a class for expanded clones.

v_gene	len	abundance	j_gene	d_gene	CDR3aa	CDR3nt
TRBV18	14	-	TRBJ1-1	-	CASSPEALNTEAFF	TGTGCCAGCTCACCTGAGGCTTTGAACACTGAAGCTTTCTTT
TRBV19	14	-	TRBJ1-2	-	CASSLGVSHYGYTF	TGTGCCAGTAGTTTGGGAGTATCTCACTATGGCTACACCTTC
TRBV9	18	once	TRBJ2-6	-	CASSVTGHTISGANVLTF	TGTGCCAGCAGCGTCACAGGCCATACGATCTCTGGGGCCAACGTCCTGACTTTC
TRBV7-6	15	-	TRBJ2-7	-	CASSLVQGAQYEQYF	TGTGCCAGCAGCTTAGTCCAGGGAGCCCAATACGAGCAGTACTTC
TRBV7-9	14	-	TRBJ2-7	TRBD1	CASSHRDRSYEQYF	TGTGCCAGCAGCCACCGGGACAGAAGCTACGAGCAGTACTTC
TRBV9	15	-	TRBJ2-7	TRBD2	CASSVGTSGFDEQYF	TGTGCCAGCAGCGTAGGGACTAGCGGGTTCGACGAGCAGTACTTC
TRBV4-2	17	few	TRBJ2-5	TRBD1	CASSQDPLGQGQETQYF	TGTGCCAGCAGCCAAGATCCTCTCGGACAGGGTCAAGAGACCCAGTACTTC
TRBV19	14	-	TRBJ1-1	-	CASSVPRGSAEAFF	TGTGCCAGTAGTGTACCCAGGGGTTCGGCTGAAGCTTTCTTT
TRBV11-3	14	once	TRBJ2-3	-	CASSSPPSTDTQYF	TGTGCCAGCAGCTCCCCCCCTAGCACAGATACGCAGTATTTT
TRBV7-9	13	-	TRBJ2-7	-	CASSPLPAYEQYF	TGTGCCAGCAGCCCGCTTCCGGCCTACGAGCAGTACTTC
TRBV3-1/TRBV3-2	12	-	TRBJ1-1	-	CASSQTGGKAFF	TGTGCCAGCAGCCAAACGGGGGGGAAGGCTTTCTTT
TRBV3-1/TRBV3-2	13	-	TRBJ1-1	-	CASSPKQGLEAFF	TGTGCCAGCAGCCCGAAACAGGGTTTAGAAGCTTTCTTT
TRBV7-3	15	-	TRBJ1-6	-	CASSSRRGGFSPLHF	TGTGCCAGCAGCTCCCGAAGAGGGGGTTTTTCACCCCTCCACTTT
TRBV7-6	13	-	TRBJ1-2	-	CASSNRETEGYTF	TGTGCCAGCAGCAACCGCGAGACCGAGGGCTACACCTTC
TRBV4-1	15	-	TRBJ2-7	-	CASSQTPDSVYEQYF	TGCGCCAGCAGCCAGACCCCGGACAGCGTCTACGAGCAGTACTTC
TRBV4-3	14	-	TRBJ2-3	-	CASSLLGNTDTQYF	TGCGCCAGCAGCCTCCTGGGGAACACAGATACGCAGTATTTT
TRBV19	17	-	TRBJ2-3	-	CASSTRGPTTRRDTQYF	TGTGCCAGTAGTACGCGTGGACCCACGACCCGCAGGGATACGCAGTATTTT
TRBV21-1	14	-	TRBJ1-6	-	CASSKGARNSPLHF	TGTGCCAGCAGCAAAGGGGCCAGGAATTCACCCCTCCACTTT
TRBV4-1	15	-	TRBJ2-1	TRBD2	CASSQAGGAYNEQFF	TGCGCCAGCAGCCAAGCGGGGGGAGCCTACAATGAGCAGTTCTTC
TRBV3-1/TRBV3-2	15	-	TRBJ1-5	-	CASSQGVGARQPQHF	TGTGCCAGCAGCCAAGGAGTTGGGGCGCGGCAGCCCCAGCATTTT
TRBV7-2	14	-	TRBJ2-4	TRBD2	CASTTPGLVGIQYF	TGTGCCAGCACCACCCCGGGACTAGTCGGCATTCAGTACTTC
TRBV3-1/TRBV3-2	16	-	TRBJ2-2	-	CASSQSWGHGTGELFF	TGTGCCAGCAGCCAAAGCTGGGGGCATGGCACCGGGGAGCTGTTTTTT
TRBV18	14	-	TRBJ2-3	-	CASSLAGPKNTQYF	TGTGCCAGCTCCCTGGCGGGGCCTAAAAATACGCAGTATTTT
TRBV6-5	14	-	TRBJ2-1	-	CASSYWGNYNEQFF	TGTGCCAGCAGTTACTGGGGTAACTACAATGAGCAGTTCTTC
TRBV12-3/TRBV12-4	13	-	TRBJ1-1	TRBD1	CASSRQGMTEAFF	TGTGCCAGCAGTCGACAGGGGATGACTGAAGCTTTCTTT
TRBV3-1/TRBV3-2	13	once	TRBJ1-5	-	CASSQASSGPQHF	TGTGCCAGCAGCCAAGCGTCGAGCGGGCCCCAGCATTTT
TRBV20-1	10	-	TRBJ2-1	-	CSAGRNEQFF	TGCAGTGCGGGGCGCAATGAGCAGTTCTTC
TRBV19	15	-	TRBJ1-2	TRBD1	CASSTRTGGNYGYTF	TGTGCCAGTAGTACCCGGACAGGGGGAAACTATGGCTACACCTTC
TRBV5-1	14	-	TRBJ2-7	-	CASSLSGRSYEQYF	TGCGCCAGCAGCTTGTCTGGCAGGAGTTACGAGCAGTACTTC
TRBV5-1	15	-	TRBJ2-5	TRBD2	CASSATRGRGETQYF	TGCGCCAGCAGCGCTACGCGCGGGAGGGGAGAGACCCAGTACTTC
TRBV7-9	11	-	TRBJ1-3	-	CASSFGDTIYF	TGTGCCAGCAGCTTTGGGGACACCATATATTTT
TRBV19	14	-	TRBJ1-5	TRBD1	CASQTGVGNQPQHF	TGTGCCAGCCAGACAGGGGTCGGCAATCAGCCCCAGCATTTT
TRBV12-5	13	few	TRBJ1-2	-	CASGLTAFYGYTF	TGTGCTAGTGGTTTGACGGCCTTCTATGGCTACACCTTC
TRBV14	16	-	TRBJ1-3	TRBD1	CASSRNRGISGNTIYF	TGTGCCAGCAGCCGGAACAGGGGGATCTCTGGAAACACCATATATTTT
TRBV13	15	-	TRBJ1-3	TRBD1	CASSLLQGAGNTIYF	TGTGCCAGCAGCCTTCTGCAGGGGGCCGGGAACACCATATATTTT
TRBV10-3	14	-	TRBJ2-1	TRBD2	CAISAGGSYNEQFF	TGTGCCATCTCGGCGGGAGGGTCCTACAATGAGCAGTTCTTC
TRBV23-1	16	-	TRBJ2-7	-	CASSQSPFLIAYEQYF	TGCGCCAGCAGTCAATCCCCCTTTCTCATAGCCTACGAGCAGTACTTC
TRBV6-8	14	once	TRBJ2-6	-	CASNGSSGANVLTF	TGTGCCAGCAATGGGTCATCTGGGGCCAACGTCCTGACTTTC
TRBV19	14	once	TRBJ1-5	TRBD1	CASSMTGSIQPQHF	TGTGCCAGTAGTATGACAGGGTCCATTCAGCCCCAGCATTTT
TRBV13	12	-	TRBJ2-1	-	CASNRGPNEQFF	TGTGCCAGCAACCGCGGACCAAATGAGCAGTTCTTC
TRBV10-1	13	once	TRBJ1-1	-	CASSVSATAEAFF	TGCGCCAGCAGTGTCTCAGCGACCGCTGAAGCTTTCTTT
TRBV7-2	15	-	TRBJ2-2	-	CASSQGLSNDGELFF	TGTGCCAGCAGCCAAGGGTTAAGCAATGACGGGGAGCTGTTTTTT
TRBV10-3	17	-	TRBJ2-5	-	CAISETHRRGYQETQYF	TGTGCCATCAGTGAGACCCATCGGCGGGGTTACCAAGAGACCCAGTACTTC
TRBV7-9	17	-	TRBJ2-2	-	CASSLVSFRERTGELFF	TGTGCCAGCAGCTTAGTCTCTTTCAGGGAGCGGACCGGGGAGCTGTTTTTT
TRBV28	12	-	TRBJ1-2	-	CATLVQSYGYTF	TGTGCCACCCTAGTACAGAGCTATGGCTACACCTTC
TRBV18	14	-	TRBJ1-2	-	CASSPESRESRYTF	TGTGCCAGCTCACCAGAATCCAGGGAGTCCAGATACACCTTC
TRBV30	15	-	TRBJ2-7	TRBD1	CAWTEPGTGSGEQYF	TGTGCCTGGACCGAACCCGGGACAGGGTCGGGCGAGCAGTACTTC
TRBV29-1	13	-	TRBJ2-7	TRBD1	CSGGGTGSYEQYF	TGCAGCGGGGGCGGGACAGGGTCCTACGAGCAGTACTTC
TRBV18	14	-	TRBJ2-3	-	CASLRGPSTDTQYF	TGTGCCAGCTTACGGGGACCCAGCACAGATACGCAGTATTTT
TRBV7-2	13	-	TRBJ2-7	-	CASSLGTEYEQYF	TGTGCCAGCAGCTTAGGGACAGAATACGAGCAGTACTTC
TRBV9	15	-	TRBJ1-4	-	CASSVGGRVDEKLFF	TGTGCCAGCAGCGTAGGGGGCAGGGTAGATGAAAAACTGTTTTTT